The 12 T cell receptor beta chains below all came from one sample that was sequenced in a study of shared clonotypes between healthy human individuals. Selected positively for CCR7 and CD45RO-negative, naive CD8 cells excluded terminally differentiated effector memory CD45RA+ cells. Method: immunoSEQ multiplex PCR; TCRdb's copy keeps in-frame clones and lacks some. The sample holds about 2.2 million clones, just over 90% seen once. The sample consisted of naive CD8+ T cells from PBMCs. The receptors here all came from a young man in good health. Some clones in this sample may be carry-over from other donors' samples.

The chain has TRBV7-9 and TRBJ2-3; 8 bases agree with TRBD1. CDR1 is SEHNR, CDR2 FQNEAQ, per germline (reference sequence). V was clipped by 5 bases and J by 3 bases; unmatched bases: 10. CDR3 size: 16 residues. The CDR3 sequence: CASSTRTGKVTDTQYF. In nucleotides, the CDR3 is TGTGCCAGCAGCACGCGGACAGGGAAGGTAACAGATACGCAGTATTTT.

In DNA form, the CDR3 reads TGTGCCAGCAGTTCAAGGACAGCAGCTAACTATGGCTACACCTTC. Amino acid sequence: CASSSRTAANYGYTF. The gene calls are TRBV28 and TRBJ1-2, with TRBD1 as a possible D gene (6 bases). V was pared by 4 bases and J by 0 bases, with 12 bases between. Germline V CDR1 and CDR2: MDHEN, SYDVKM. This CDR3 spans 15 amino acids.

The chain joins TRBV15 to TRBJ1-1; D remains unclear. Germline assignment: CDR1 LNHNV and CDR2 YYDKDF (reference sequence). This CDR3 is 15 amino acids long. Trimming shortened V by 3 bases and J by 2 bases, and 13 bases separated the two germline ends. The CDR3 nucleotides are TGTGCCACCAGCAGCAAAGGACGGGTAAACACTGAAGCTTTCTTT. This gives the protein CATSSKGRVNTEAFF.

The chain is built from TRBV7-6 and TRBJ2-7, with 9 nucleotides matching TRBD2. J was trimmed by 3 bases and V by 5 bases; bases with no gene match: 5. Germline V gene lookup returns CDR1 SGHVS and CDR2 FNYEAQ. The CDR3 runs 14 residues. The CDR3 loop is CASSNSGSGYEQYF. The CDR3 DNA is TGTGCCAGCAGCAATAGCGGGAGTGGCTACGAGCAGTACTTC.

This clone was detected once. The V call is TRBV7-7, the J call TRBJ2-7, with D hard to call. Trimming removed 5 bases at V and 3 bases at J, with 14 bases between. The CDR3 spans 14 residues. Germline values: CDR1 SSHAT, CDR2 FNYEAQ (reference sequence). The CDR3 region has the DNA TGTGCCAGCAGCCCCTCACTGGGTTTCTACGAGCAGTACTTC. Translating it yields CASSPSLGFYEQYF. The full variable domain, in which reference TRBV7-7 and TRBJ2-7 provide the parts outside the CDR3, is GAGVSQSPRYKVTKRGQDVTLRCDPISSHATLYWYQQALGQGPEFLTYFNYEAQPDKSGLPSDRFSAERPEGSISTLTIQRTEQRDSAMYRCASSPSLGFYEQYFGPGTRLTVT.

The V and J genes are TRBV2 and TRBJ2-3; TRBD2 aligns across 12 bases. This CDR3 comprises 17 residues. Trimming removed 3 bases from V and 1 base from J; junction bases left unmatched: 5. Germline V gene lookup returns CDR1 SNHLY and CDR2 FYNNEI. CDR3 sequence reads: CASSDPSGRGGTDTQYF. The CDR3 DNA is TGTGCCAGCAGTGACCCTAGCGGGAGGGGAGGCACAGATACGCAGTATTTT.

The rearrangement uses TRBV7-2 and TRBJ1-5, with D uncertain. The CDR3 covers 17 residues. V was cut by 1 base and J by 2 bases, with 15 bases left in between. The germline V gene encodes CDR1 SGHTA and CDR2 FQGNSA. The CDR3 loop reads CASSLVPGRQGNQPQHF. CDR3 nucleotides: TGTGCCAGCAGCTTAGTCCCCGGCAGACAAGGCAATCAGCCCCAGCATTTT.

This clone was detected only once. The same CDR3 arises from other DNA sequences in this sample as well. This chain joins TRBV7-9 and TRBJ1-1; D gene uncertain. Germline loops: CDR1 SEHNR, CDR2 FQNEAQ (reference sequence). CDR3 size: 12 residues. The V end was cut by 5 bases, the J end by 1 base, with 5 bases between. The CDR3 protein is CASSPKNTEAFF. The CDR3, as DNA: TGTGCCAGCAGCCCCAAGAACACTGAAGCTTTCTTT.

The chain uses TRBV4-3 and TRBJ2-7, with 9 bases fitting TRBD1. CDR3 length: 14 residues. V was clipped by 4 bases and J by 2 bases; unmatched bases: 3. CDR1 is LGHNA and CDR2 is YSLEER in the germline V gene. Here the CDR3 reads CASSPWTGAYEQYF. The CDR3 bases are TGCGCCAGCAGCCCTTGGACAGGGGCCTACGAGCAGTACTTC.

This rearrangement joins TRBV29-1 to TRBJ1-1; TRBD1 matches 7 bases. In germline, CDR1 is SQVTM, CDR2 ANQGSEA. With 7 bases clipped from V and 6 bases from J, the junction kept 8 bases outside the gene matches. The CDR3 is 12 residues long. For the CDR3, the DNA is TGCAGCGCCAGCACAGGGGCCGCTGAAGCTTTCTTT. Translating it yields CSASTGAAEAFF.

The gene calls are TRBV19 and TRBJ1-2; the D is unclear. The CDR3 has 11 amino acids. V was cut by 6 bases and J by 12 bases, with 14 bases left in between. Germline-derived CDR1 and CDR2 are LNHDA and SQIVND (reference sequence). CDR3 nucleotides: TGTGCCAGTAGGACCTATGGCCGGCACACCTTC. Its protein product is CASRTYGRHTF.

This clone was picked up one time. The genes are TRBV5-1 and TRBJ2-1, with TRBD2 matching over 13 bases. Losses at the gene ends were 3 bases for V and 6 bases for J; bases not matched to a gene: 9. Per the germline V gene, CDR1 is SGHRS and CDR2 is YFSETQ. The CDR3 has 17 amino acids. This CDR3 is CASSSLGTSGRVNEQFF. Here the CDR3 DNA reads TGCGCCAGCAGCTCGTTGGGCACTAGCGGGAGGGTCAATGAGCAGTTCTTC.